This entry lists 19 T cell receptor beta chains sequenced from one sample in a study of blood T cell repertoires in COVID-19. TCRdb's copy holds only in-frame clones and misses some; the assay was immunoSEQ multiplex PCR. The sample has 150,000 to 200,000 clones; 70% to 90% are singletons. What was sequenced was peripheral blood. These receptors originate from a woman aged 80 or over with COVID-19, enrolled during active disease.

This clone was observed at least ten times. The gene calls are TRBV11-2 and TRBJ1-2; 8 bases fit TRBD1. Trimming at V came to 4 bases and at J to 1 base, leaving 5 bases not matched to a gene. The CDR3 spans 15 residues. CDR1 and CDR2 from the germline V gene are SGHAT and FQNNGV. The CDR3 loop reads CASSSLRGRNYGYTF. In DNA, the CDR3 is TGTGCCAGCAGCTCACTCAGGGGGCGTAACTATGGCTACACCTTC.

This clone was counted a single time. The chain is built from TRBV5-6 and TRBJ1-2; no reliable D call. Trimming stripped 3 bases from V and 5 bases from J, with 5 bases between. In germline, CDR1 is SGHDT, CDR2 YYEEEE. The CDR3 extends over 11 amino acids. The CDR3 loop is CASSSRYGYTF. As DNA, the CDR3 is TGTGCCAGCAGCTCTAGATATGGCTACACCTTC.

This clone was detected a few times. The V call is TRBV18, the J call TRBJ1-2; D not certain. CDR3 size: 13 residues. Per the germline V gene, CDR1 is KGHSH and CDR2 is LQKENI. Trimming took off 2 bases at V and 8 bases at J, with 12 bases between the two ends. CDR3 region: CASSPLEVEGYTF. CDR3 DNA: TGTGCCAGCTCACCATTAGAAGTCGAAGGCTACACCTTC. Combining the CDR3 with reference TRBV18 and TRBJ1-2 gives the whole variable domain NAGVMQNPRHLVRRRGQEARLRCSPMKGHSHVYWYRQLPEEGLKFMVYLQKENIIDESGMPKERFSAEFPKEGPSILRIQQVVRGDSAAYFCASSPLEVEGYTFGSGTRLTVV.

The CDR3 DNA reads TGTGCCAGCTCGGGAGGGGTGCCCTCCTACAATGAGCAGTTCTTC. It specifies CASSGGVPSYNEQFF. The V and J genes are TRBV18 and TRBJ2-1; 7 positions match TRBD2. Trimming took 6 bases from V and 0 from J; bases not matched to a gene: 5. This CDR3 comprises 15 residues. Germline V gene data show CDR1 as KGHSH and CDR2 as LQKENI.

The V gene is TRBV7-2, the J gene TRBJ2-3; weak D call: TRBD1 (5 bases). Germline-derived CDR1 and CDR2 are SGHTA and FQGNSA. Trimming cost V 5 bases and J 6 bases, with 15 bases left between them. This CDR3 spans 14 amino acids. The CDR3 nucleotides are TGTGCCAGCAGCAAAGTAAGGGGTGCGGATACGCAGTATTTT. This translates into CASSKVRGADTQYF.

This clone was observed once. V usage is TRBV7-2 and J usage is TRBJ2-1, with 8 bases fitting TRBD2. Germline loops: CDR1 SGHTA, CDR2 FQGNSA. The CDR3 consists of 14 residues. Trimming removed 5 bases from V and 6 bases from J; junction bases left unmatched: 6. CDR3 nucleotide sequence: TGTGCCAGCAGCGAGGGGCTAGCGGGCAATGAGCAGTTCTTC. It is translated as CASSEGLAGNEQFF.

This sequence joins TRBV3-1 (or the pseudogene TRBV3-2) and TRBJ2-1; D gene uncertain. The CDR3 covers 13 residues. CDR1 LGHDT and CDR2 YNNKEL come from the germline V gene (reference sequence). With 0 bases removed from V and 9 bases from J, the gap between germline ends came to 9 bases. The CDR3 DNA is TGTGCCAGCAGCCAAGATCCTATAAGTGAGCAGTTCTTC. This encodes CASSQDPISEQFF.

J is TRBJ2-7 and V is TRBV11-2; 7 positions match TRBD1. The CDR3 runs 12 residues. V shed 9 bases, J shed 6 bases, and the junction held 8 bases outside the gene matches. The germline gives CDR1 SGHAT, CDR2 FQNNGV. CDR3 DNA: TGTGCCAGTACCCAGGGGGTAGGCGAGCAGTACTTC. It is translated as CASTQGVGEQYF.

The V and J genes are TRBV18 and TRBJ2-2; 8 bases align to TRBD1. The CDR3 sequence is 15 residues long. The trim removed 6 bases at V and 4 bases at J, leaving 7 bases unmatched. Germline V gene sequence: CDR1 KGHSH, CDR2 LQKENI. The CDR3, as DNA: TGTGCCAGCTCGGACGACAGGGGAGGCACCGGGGAGCTGTTTTTT. This encodes CASSDDRGGTGELFF.

The gene calls are TRBV7-8 and TRBJ1-3, with D uncertain. Germline lookup yields CDR1 SGHVS and CDR2 FQNEAQ. Between the trimmed V and J ends, which lost 6 bases and 0 bases, there was a span of 15 bases. The CDR3 loop spans 16 amino acids. CDR3 sequence reads: CASSSQVPLSGNTIYF. CDR3 in DNA: TGTGCCAGCAGTTCCCAGGTCCCCCTCTCTGGAAACACCATATATTTT.

The chain recombines TRBV6-2 or TRBV6-3 with TRBJ2-2; D is perhaps TRBD2 (5 bases). Germline V lookup: CDR1 MNHEY, CDR2 SVGEGT. V gave up 2 bases and J gave up 6 bases, with 16 bases separating them. There are 16 residues in the CDR3. Here the CDR3 DNA reads TGTGCCAGCAGTTACGTTTTTGTGAGGGCGGCCGGGGAGCTGTTTTTT. Translating gives CASSYVFVRAAGELFF.

This clone has at least ten counts. The chain employs TRBV6-5 and TRBJ2-7; tentative D call: TRBD1 (6 bases). This CDR3 contains 15 residues. Trimming shortened V by 2 bases and J by 6 bases, and 17 bases separated the two germline ends. Per germline, CDR1 MNHEY and CDR2 SVGAGI. DNA of the CDR3: TGTGCCAGCAGTTACCACGGGACACCCGGTGGCGAGCAGTACTTC. Its protein product is CASSYHGTPGGEQYF.

The genes are TRBV14 and TRBJ1-2; D remains unclear. V lost 3 bases to trimming and J lost 1 base, with 30 bases between them. The CDR3 has 21 residues. Germline values: CDR1 SGHDN, CDR2 FVKESK. In DNA form, the CDR3 reads TGTGCCAGCAGCCATCCCCAGATCCCTCTTTCACTCGGGGTAGGTAACTATGGCTACACCTTC. Protein product: CASSHPQIPLSLGVGNYGYTF.

A remark on this clone: Other DNA variants within this sample encode the same CDR3. The CDR3 nucleotides read TGTGCCAGTAGCACCGGGACAGGTGGGAATCAGCCCCAGCATTTT. Residues: CASSTGTGGNQPQHF. The chain couples TRBV19 to TRBJ1-5; 8 nucleotides match TRBD1. Germline trimming cut 6 bases from V and 4 bases from J; bases unmatched to any gene: 8. Germline CDR1 is LNHDA and CDR2 is SQIVND (reference sequence). The CDR3 runs 15 residues.

The chain uses TRBV7-2 and TRBJ2-1, with TRBD1 identical over 7 bases. The CDR3 covers 18 residues. Per germline, CDR1 SGHTA and CDR2 FQGNSA. The junction had 13 bases not matched to a gene; V was cut back by 3 bases and J by 2 bases. CDR3: CASSFAARGTGAYNEQFF. The CDR3 DNA reads as TGTGCCAGCAGCTTCGCCGCCCGAGGTACAGGGGCCTACAATGAGCAGTTCTTC.

This chain connects TRBV28 to TRBJ1-3; 7 bases are a match to TRBD1. Germline CDR1 reads MDHEN; CDR2 reads SYDVKM. This CDR3 has 15 amino acids. V was pared by 5 bases and J by 2 bases, with 6 bases of the junction left unmatched. DNA of the CDR3: TGTGCCAGCAGTCTCCAAGGGACAGCTGGAAACACCATATATTTT. Its protein is CASSLQGTAGNTIYF. Together with reference TRBV28 and TRBJ1-3, the CDR3 gives the full variable domain: DVKVTQSSRYLVKRTGEKVFLECVQDMDHENMFWYRQDPGLGLRLIYFSYDVKMKEKGDIPEGYSVSREKKERFSLILESASTNQTSMYLCASSLQGTAGNTIYFGEGSWLTVV.

This sequence joins TRBV3-1 (or the pseudogene TRBV3-2) and TRBJ1-1; 9 positions agree with TRBD1. The CDR3 is 12 amino acids. Germline CDR1 is LGHDT and CDR2 is YNNKEL (reference sequence). The J segment lost 7 bases and the V segment lost 7 bases, leaving 4 bases of the junction unmatched. This chain's CDR3 is CASTRTGVEAFF. The CDR3 coding sequence is TGTGCCAGCACACGGACAGGGGTTGAAGCTTTCTTT.

The chain carries TRBV4-2 and TRBJ2-1; 13 bases map to TRBD2. Germline assignment: CDR1 LGHNA and CDR2 YNFKEQ. The CDR3 sequence is 18 residues long. Unmatched junction bases numbered 8, after V lost 5 bases and J lost 1 base. In DNA, the CDR3 is TGTGCCAGCAGCTTCGGACTAGCGGGAGTAGGGTCCTACAATGAGCAGTTCTTC. It encodes CASSFGLAGVGSYNEQFF.

J is TRBJ2-1 and V is TRBV2, with D perhaps TRBD2 (6 bases). V was pared by 7 bases and J by 4 bases, with 20 bases between. CDR1 SNHLY and CDR2 FYNNEI come from the germline V gene. This CDR3 spans 16 amino acids. The CDR3 loop is CASTLEGNLKYNEQFF. In nucleotides, the CDR3 is TGTGCCAGCACCTTGGAGGGGAACCTAAAATACAATGAGCAGTTCTTC.